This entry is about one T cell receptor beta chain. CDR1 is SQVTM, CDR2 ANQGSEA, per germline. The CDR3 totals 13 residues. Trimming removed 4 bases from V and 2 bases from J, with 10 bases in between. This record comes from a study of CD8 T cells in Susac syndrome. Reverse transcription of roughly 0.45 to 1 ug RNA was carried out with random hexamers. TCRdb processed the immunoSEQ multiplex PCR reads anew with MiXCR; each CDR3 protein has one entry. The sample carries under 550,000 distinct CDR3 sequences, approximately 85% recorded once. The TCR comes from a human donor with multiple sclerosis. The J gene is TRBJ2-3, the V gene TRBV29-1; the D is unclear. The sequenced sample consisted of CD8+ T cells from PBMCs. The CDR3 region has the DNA TGCAGCGTTGGACCGCTTAACACAGATACGCAGTATTTT. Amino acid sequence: CSVGPLNTDTQYF.